This T cell receptor beta chain was documented in a study of T cell responses to AZD1222 COVID-19 vaccine. Study-wide results and limits: Spike-specific TCR breadth and depth were elevated following two AZD1222 doses. Regions 160-218 and 743-854 held dominance among vaccine-associated CD4 TCRs, which spanned spike. Females outnumbered males among donors, who were mostly white British; clonal diversity was possibly underestimated.

The CDR3 length is 14 residues. Germline V gene data show CDR1 as SGDLS and CDR2 as YYNGEE. Trimming stripped 2 bases from V and 4 bases from J, with 10 bases between. As for this clone: Its antigen is still unknown.

Assay used: immunoSEQ multiplex PCR; TCRdb lists only in-frame clones, some missing. The table shows about 180,000 clones, with 85% to 95% occurring only once. The J gene is TRBJ1-3, the V gene TRBV9; no definite D call. The sequencing used peripheral blood, collected 28 days after the second dose of the MenACWY control vaccine. This receptor was taken from an adult who received the MenACWY meningococcal vaccine as a control. The CDR3 sequence: CASSVGGAGNTIYF. The CDR3 DNA reads as TGTGCCAGCAGCGTCGGCGGTGCCGGAAACACCATATATTTT.